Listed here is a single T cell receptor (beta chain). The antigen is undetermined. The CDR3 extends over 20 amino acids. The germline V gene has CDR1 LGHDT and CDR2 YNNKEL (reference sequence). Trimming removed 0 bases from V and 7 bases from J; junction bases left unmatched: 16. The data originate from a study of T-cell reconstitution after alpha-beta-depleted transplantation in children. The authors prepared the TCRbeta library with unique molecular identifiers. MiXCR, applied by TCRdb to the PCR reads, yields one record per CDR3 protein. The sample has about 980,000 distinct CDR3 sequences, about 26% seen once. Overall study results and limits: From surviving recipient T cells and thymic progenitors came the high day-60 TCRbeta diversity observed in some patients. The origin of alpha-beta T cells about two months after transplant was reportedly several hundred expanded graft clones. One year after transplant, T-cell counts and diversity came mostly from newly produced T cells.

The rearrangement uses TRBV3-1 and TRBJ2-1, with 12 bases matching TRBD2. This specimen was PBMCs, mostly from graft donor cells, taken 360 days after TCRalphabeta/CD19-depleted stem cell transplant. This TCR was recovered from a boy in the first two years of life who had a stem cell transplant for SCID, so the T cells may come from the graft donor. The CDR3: CASSQDYATSGGPGVNEQFF. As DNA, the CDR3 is TGTGCCAGCAGCCAAGACTACGCGACTAGCGGGGGACCCGGAGTGAATGAGCAGTTCTTC.